This T cell receptor (beta chain) was observed in a study of cytomegalovirus exposure and HLA in healthy donors. The study's findings and limits: Analysis performed later found around 15,000 TCR beta sequences associated with HLA alleles at 0.05 false discovery rate.

In regard to this clone: Its target is not known.

Researchers ran the PCR with 60 Vbeta and 13 Jbeta primers. Generated by immunoSEQ multiplex PCR, the TCRdb table keeps only in-frame clones and is missing some. The repertoire includes roughly 110,000 clones, 60% to 85% of them detected once, and less than 15% sits in the top ten. Germline V CDR1 and CDR2: MNHEY, SMNVEV (reference sequence). The CDR3 contains 12 residues. Trimming took 10 bases from V and 0 from J, leaving 8 bases between them. The sequencing input was PBMCs. This chain connects TRBV27 to TRBJ2-3; possibly TRBD1 for D (5 bases). This TCR derives from a woman between 35 and 50 years old in good health and CMV-seropositive. The CDR3 spells CATQGSTDTQYF. The CDR3 bases are TGTGCCACCCAGGGAAGCACAGATACGCAGTATTTT.